This TCR beta chain was profiled in a study of blood T cell repertoires in COVID-19. Germline V CDR1 and CDR2: LGHNT, FRNRAP. This CDR3 is 13 amino acids long. V lost 2 bases to trimming and J lost 2 bases, with 3 bases between them. Clones were sequenced by immunoSEQ multiplex PCR, and TCRdb holds only the in-frame ones, with some missing. In the table there are roughly 140,000 clones, approximately 90% of which are singletons. Sequencing input: peripheral blood. The sequence was obtained from a woman aged 60 to 75 with active COVID-19. This chain links TRBV12-5 with TRBJ2-2, with no clear D. This CDR3 is CASGLSNTGELFF. In DNA form, the CDR3 reads TGTGCTAGTGGTTTGTCAAACACCGGGGAGCTGTTTTTT.